The entry below describes one T cell receptor (beta chain). There are 12 residues in the CDR3. V dropped 3 bases and J dropped 7; count of bases not matched to a gene: 2. Per germline, CDR1 MGHDK and CDR2 SYGVNS. The data derive from a study of blood T cell repertoires in COVID-19. At the level of the study: The United States, Italy and Spain were the sources of the acute and convalescent COVID-19 samples.

Seattle participants joined during active infection and were tracked over time. Clones were sequenced by immunoSEQ multiplex PCR, and TCRdb holds only the in-frame ones, with some missing. The sample lists about 300,000 clones, 75% to 95% seen once, with under 7% in the top ten. Sample: peripheral blood. The rearrangement links TRBV25-1 to TRBJ1-1; 7 bases are shared with TRBD1. The receptor comes from a woman aged 30 to 39 with COVID-19, enrolled during active disease. CDR3 protein: CASSDRTGEAFF. In DNA, the CDR3 is TGTGCCAGCAGTGACAGGACAGGTGAAGCTTTCTTT.